This T cell receptor (beta chain) is drawn from a study of beta chain features in type 1 diabetes. Investigators reverse transcribed all isolated RNA, so they sequenced expressed TCRB transcripts. Data came from immunoSEQ multiplex PCR; TCRdb stores just in-frame clones and leaves some out. The profile shows about 210,000 clones, 9.5% to 13% of them singletons. Study-wide results and caveats: Type 1 diabetes patients showed fewer insertions and more deletions at VDJ junctions.

This clone was seen just once. Its antigen is not identified. The CDR3 extends over 15 amino acids. CDR1 is SGHNT and CDR2 is YYREEE in the germline V gene (reference sequence). Trimming took 3 bases from V and 2 from J; bases not matched to a gene: 6. Sequences were obtained from central memory CD4+ T cells from blood. The gene calls are TRBV5-4 and TRBJ2-3, with TRBD2 matching over 7 bases. The clonotype originates from a man younger than 35 in good health. The chain's CDR3 is CASSSTAGATDTQYF. The CDR3 DNA reads as TGTGCCAGCAGCTCGACTGCGGGAGCCACAGATACGCAGTATTTT.